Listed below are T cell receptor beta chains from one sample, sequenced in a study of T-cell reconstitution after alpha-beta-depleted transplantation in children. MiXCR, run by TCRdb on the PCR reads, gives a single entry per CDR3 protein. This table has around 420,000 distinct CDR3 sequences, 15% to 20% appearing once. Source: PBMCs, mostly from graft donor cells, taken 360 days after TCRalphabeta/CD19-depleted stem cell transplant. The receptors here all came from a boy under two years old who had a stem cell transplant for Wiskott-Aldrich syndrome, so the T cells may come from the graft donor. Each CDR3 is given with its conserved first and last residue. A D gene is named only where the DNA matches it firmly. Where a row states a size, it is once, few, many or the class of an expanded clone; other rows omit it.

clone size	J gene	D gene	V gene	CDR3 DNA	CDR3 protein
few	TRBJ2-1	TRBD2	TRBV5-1	TGCGCCAGCAGCTTGTTGGGTATCCGACTAGCGGGGGCCTCCTACAATGAGCAGTTCTTC	CASSLLGIRLAGASYNEQFF
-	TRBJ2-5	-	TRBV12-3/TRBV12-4	TGTGCCAGCAGTTTAGTGGACACCCGCTGGGAGACCCAGTACTTC	CASSLVDTRWETQYF
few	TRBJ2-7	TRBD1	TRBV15	TGTGCCACCAGCAGAAAGGACAGGGCTTCCTACGAGCAGTACTTC	CATSRKDRASYEQYF
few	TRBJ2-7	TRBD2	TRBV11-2	TGTGCCAGCAGCTTATCCATAGCGGGTGAGCAGTACTTC	CASSLSIAGEQYF
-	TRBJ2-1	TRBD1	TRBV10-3	TGTGCCATCAGCTCCGGGACAGGGGCTTACAATGAGCAGTTCTTC	CAISSGTGAYNEQFF
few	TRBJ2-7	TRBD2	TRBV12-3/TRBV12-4	TGTGCCAGCAGAGGGACTAGCGGGGGTCCCTACGAGCAGTACTTC	CASRGTSGGPYEQYF
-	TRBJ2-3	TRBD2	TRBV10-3	TGTGCCATCACCGGTACTAGCGGGAGGTCAACAGATACGCAGTATTTT	CAITGTSGRSTDTQYF
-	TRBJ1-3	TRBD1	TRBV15	TGTGCCACCAGCAGAGATCGAGGACAGGGGAGCTCTGGAAACACCATATATTTT	CATSRDRGQGSSGNTIYF
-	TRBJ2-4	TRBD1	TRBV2	TGTGCCAGCAGCCCGGGACAGTTGGGAAACATTCAGTACTTC	CASSPGQLGNIQYF
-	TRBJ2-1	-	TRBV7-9	TGTGCCAGCAGCCCCGGGACCAGGTTCATCGGATACAATGAGCAGTTCTTC	CASSPGTRFIGYNEQFF
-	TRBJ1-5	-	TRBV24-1	TGTGCCACCAGTGCCGGGGGCAAAAATCAGCCCCAGCATTTT	CATSAGGKNQPQHF
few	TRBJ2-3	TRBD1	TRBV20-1	TGCAGTGCTGGGACAGGGACAGATACGCAGTATTTT	CSAGTGTDTQYF
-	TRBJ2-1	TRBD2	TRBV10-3	TGTGCCACAAGAAGAGCGGGAGAGTACAATGAGCAGTTCTTC	CATRRAGEYNEQFF
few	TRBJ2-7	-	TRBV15	TGTGCCACCAGCAGAAACAGGGACTCCTACGAGCAGTACTTC	CATSRNRDSYEQYF
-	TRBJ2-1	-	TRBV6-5	TGTGCCAGCAGTTACTCGGGGACGCGAGGGAAGCAGTTCTTC	CASSYSGTRGKQFF
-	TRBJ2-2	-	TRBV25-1	TGTGCCAGCAGTTCAGCTAGTTCCATCACCGGGGAGCTGTTTTTT	CASSSASSITGELFF
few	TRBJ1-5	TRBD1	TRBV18	TGTGCCAGCTCAGGACAGGACTCTCAGCCCCAGCATTTT	CASSGQDSQPQHF
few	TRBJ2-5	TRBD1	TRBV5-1	TGCGCCAGCAGCCACCGACAGGGATTCCAAGAGACCCAGTACTTC	CASSHRQGFQETQYF
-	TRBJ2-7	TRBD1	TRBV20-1	TGCAGTGCTAGAGTGGGACAGTTCTCCTACGAGCAGTACTTC	CSARVGQFSYEQYF
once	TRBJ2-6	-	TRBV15	TGTGCCACCACGAGGGGGGCGACTGGGGCCAACGTCCTGACTTTC	CATTRGATGANVLTF
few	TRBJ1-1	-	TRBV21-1	TGTGCCAGCAGCAGGGGTTGTTACACTGAAGCTTTCTTT	CASSRGCYTEAFF
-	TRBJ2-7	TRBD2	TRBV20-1	TGCAGTGCTAGCGGGAGGCCGAACTACGAGCAGTACTTC	CSASGRPNYEQYF
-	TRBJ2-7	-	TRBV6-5	TGTGCCAGCAGTTACTCACAGGTTGGTTACGAGCAGTACTTC	CASSYSQVGYEQYF
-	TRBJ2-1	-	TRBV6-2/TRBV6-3	TGTGCCAGCAGTCCTTTAAGACGGGACAATGAGCAGTTCTTC	CASSPLRRDNEQFF
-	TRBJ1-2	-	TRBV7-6	TGTGCCAGCAGCTGGCCGATAGGCAGCTATGGCTACACCTTC	CASSWPIGSYGYTF
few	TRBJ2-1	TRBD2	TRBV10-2	TGCGCCAGCAGTGAGCTAGCGGGGAAGGAGCAGTTCTTC	CASSELAGKEQFF
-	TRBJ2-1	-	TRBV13	TGTGCCAGCAGCTCTCGACTAGTGGACAATGAGCAGTTCTTC	CASSSRLVDNEQFF
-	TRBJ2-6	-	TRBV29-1	TGCAGCGTTGGAGGGGGGGATGGGGCCAACGTCCTGACTTTC	CSVGGGDGANVLTF
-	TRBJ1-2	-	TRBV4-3	TGCGCCAGCAGCCAAGACGCCAGGGGCTATGGCTACACCTTC	CASSQDARGYGYTF
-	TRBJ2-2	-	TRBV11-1	TGTGCCAGCAGCCCCAGCCGAGTAGGGACTTCTCCTTGGACCGGGGAGCTGTTTTTT	CASSPSRVGTSPWTGELFF
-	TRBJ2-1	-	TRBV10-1	TGCGCCAGCTCCGGACAGACGGAGCAGTTCTTC	CASSGQTEQFF
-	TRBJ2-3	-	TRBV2	TGTGCCAGCGCCAGCGGATATACGCAGTATTTT	CASASGYTQYF
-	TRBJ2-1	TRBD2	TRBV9	TGTGCCAGCAGCGTAGGCGGGGGAGCCTACAATGAGCAGTTCTTC	CASSVGGGAYNEQFF
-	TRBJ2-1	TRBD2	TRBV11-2	TGTGCCAGCAGCTTAGATCAGGGACTAGCGGGGCCCGTTTACAATGAGCAGTTCTTC	CASSLDQGLAGPVYNEQFF
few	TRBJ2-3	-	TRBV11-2	TGTGCCAGCAGCTTAGATCCTCAAGATACGCAGTATTTT	CASSLDPQDTQYF
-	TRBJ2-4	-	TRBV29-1	TGCAGCGTTGAGCAGGTTCTAGCCAAAAACATTCAGTACTTC	CSVEQVLAKNIQYF
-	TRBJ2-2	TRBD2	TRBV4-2	TGTGCCAGCAGCCAGACTAGCGGGGCCTACACCGGGGAGCTGTTTTTT	CASSQTSGAYTGELFF
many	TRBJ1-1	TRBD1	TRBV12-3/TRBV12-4	TGTGCCAGCAGACCGAGGAGGGGGCTGGTCACTGAAGCTTTCTTT	CASRPRRGLVTEAFF
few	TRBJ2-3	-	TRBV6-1	TGTGCCAGCTACAGGTCCCGCACAGATACGCAGTATTTT	CASYRSRTDTQYF
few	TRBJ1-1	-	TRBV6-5	TGTGCCAGCAGTTATTCTTATAGACAGGAAGACACTGAAGCTTTCTTT	CASSYSYRQEDTEAFF
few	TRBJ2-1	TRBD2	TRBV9	TGTGCCAGCAGCGTGGCTAGCGGGGCTATTTACAATGAGCAGTTCTTC	CASSVASGAIYNEQFF
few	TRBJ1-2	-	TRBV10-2	TGCGCCAGCAAAGTCTCAAACAGGGATGGCTACACCTTC	CASKVSNRDGYTF
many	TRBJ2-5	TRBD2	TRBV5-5	TGTGCCAGCTCCTTCGCGGGAGGCGGGGAGACCCAGTACTTC	CASSFAGGGETQYF
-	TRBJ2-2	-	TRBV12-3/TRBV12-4	TGTGCCACACCTTCCAACACCGGGGAGCTGTTTTTT	CATPSNTGELFF